This T cell receptor beta chain was captured in a study of metastatic and nonmetastatic thyroid tumors. Study overall: Where malignant and benign thyroid patients were concerned, repertoires were compared across blood and tumor or nodule tissue. Study outcomes and limitations: Benign nodules reportedly had significantly lower TCR beta diversity than malignant thyroid tumors in blood and tumor.

As handled by the study authors: A distant-metastasis classifier for papillary thyroid cancer was built using CDR3 differences across clinicopathological groups. TCRdb re-called clones from the PCR reads using MiXCR. The V and J calls reflect TCRdb's pipeline rather than the authors' work. The sample consists of tens of thousands of clones, around 14% of them appearing once. This clone was recorded many times. What it recognizes is unknown. Nobody among the patients had been given any treatment before thyroid surgery. V was cut by 2 bases and J by 4 bases, with 22 bases left in between. The CDR3 is made up of 17 amino acids. Germline V lookup: CDR1 DFQATT, CDR2 SNEGSKA (reference sequence).

The sample comprised blood. The TCR originated in a female donor with papillary thyroid cancer or a benign thyroid nodule (not recorded which). Some clones in this sample may be carry-over from other donors' samples. This sequence joins TRBV20-1 and TRBJ2-3; D unresolved. CDR3 amino acids: CSARKAPAVVLADTQYF. The CDR3, as DNA: TGCAGTGCTAGAAAGGCCCCGGCCGTAGTGTTGGCAGATACGCAGTATTTT.